These T cell receptor beta chains were read from a single sample in a study of T cell repertoires in ileal Crohn's disease. Profiled with immunoSEQ multiplex PCR; TCRdb holds only in-frame clones, not every one. The sample has 5,000 or so clones; roughly 85% are singletons. The sequenced sample was ileal tissue. All receptors derive from an adult with Crohn's disease. Each CDR3 is given with its conserved first and last residue. Fields, in order: V gene, J gene, D gene, clone size, CDR3 protein, CDR3 DNA. D genes are given only for firm matches. Part of the rows lack a size; the others show once, few, many or a class for expanded clones.

v_call: TRBV6-4; j_call: TRBJ2-3; d_call: NA; clone_size: NA; cdr3_aa: CASSEAAGTETDTQYF; cdr3_nt: TGTGCCAGCAGTGAGGCCGCCGGGACTGAGACAGATACGCAGTATTTT
v_call: TRBV11-2; j_call: TRBJ1-3; d_call: NA; clone_size: NA; cdr3_aa: CASSFFGASGNTIYF; cdr3_nt: TGTGCCAGCAGCTTTTTTGGGGCCTCTGGAAACACCATATATTTT
v_call: TRBV27; j_call: TRBJ1-4; d_call: TRBD1; clone_size: NA; cdr3_aa: CTSSLGGQGREKLFF; cdr3_nt: TGTACCAGCAGTTTAGGGGGACAGGGTCGGGAAAAACTGTTTTTT
v_call: TRBV5-5; j_call: TRBJ1-6; d_call: NA; clone_size: NA; cdr3_aa: CASSSRGSYNSPLHF; cdr3_nt: TGTGCCAGCAGCTCACGGGGATCCTATAATTCACCCCTCCACTTT
v_call: TRBV7-9; j_call: TRBJ2-7; d_call: NA; clone_size: NA; cdr3_aa: CASSLGLGSDEQYF; cdr3_nt: TGTGCCAGCAGCTTAGGGCTAGGGAGCGACGAGCAGTACTTC
v_call: TRBV5-1; j_call: TRBJ2-7; d_call: NA; clone_size: once; cdr3_aa: CASSLDSYSYEQYF; cdr3_nt: TGCGCCAGCAGCCTCGACAGTTACTCCTACGAGCAGTACTTC
v_call: TRBV2; j_call: TRBJ1-2; d_call: NA; clone_size: NA; cdr3_aa: CASSLARNYGYTF; cdr3_nt: TGTGCCAGCAGCTTGGCCAGGAACTATGGCTACACCTTC
v_call: TRBV6-6; j_call: TRBJ1-4; d_call: NA; clone_size: NA; cdr3_aa: CASSYSKDFNEKLFF; cdr3_nt: TGTGCCAGCAGTTACTCGAAAGATTTTAATGAGAAACTGTTTTTT
v_call: TRBV19; j_call: TRBJ1-5; d_call: NA; clone_size: NA; cdr3_aa: CASRGGSGSNQPQHF; cdr3_nt: TGTGCCAGCCGAGGTGGGTCAGGGAGCAATCAGCCCCAGCATTTT
v_call: TRBV10-1; j_call: TRBJ2-3; d_call: NA; clone_size: NA; cdr3_aa: CASSEGGPSSTDTQYF; cdr3_nt: TGCGCCAGCAGTGAGGGGGGCCCATCAAGCACAGATACGCAGTATTTT
v_call: TRBV5-4; j_call: TRBJ1-1; d_call: NA; clone_size: NA; cdr3_aa: CASSWEGEGEAFF; cdr3_nt: TGTGCCAGCAGCTGGGAGGGGGAGGGTGAAGCTTTCTTT
v_call: TRBV19; j_call: TRBJ2-3; d_call: NA; clone_size: NA; cdr3_aa: CASTPHEHTDTQYF; cdr3_nt: TGTGCCAGTACCCCCCACGAGCACACAGATACGCAGTATTTT
v_call: TRBV27; j_call: TRBJ2-3; d_call: TRBD1; clone_size: NA; cdr3_aa: CASSFRGSQGADTQYF; cdr3_nt: TGTGCCAGCAGTTTTAGGGGGTCCCAGGGGGCAGATACGCAGTATTTT
v_call: TRBV11-1; j_call: TRBJ2-1; d_call: TRBD2; clone_size: NA; cdr3_aa: CASSFSGGEYNEQFF; cdr3_nt: TGTGCCAGCAGTTTTAGCGGGGGGGAGTACAATGAGCAGTTCTTC
v_call: TRBV6-5; j_call: TRBJ1-1; d_call: NA; clone_size: NA; cdr3_aa: CASSYSPEHTEAFF; cdr3_nt: TGTGCCAGCAGTTACTCTCCAGAACACACTGAAGCTTTCTTT
v_call: TRBV29-1; j_call: TRBJ1-6; d_call: NA; clone_size: NA; cdr3_aa: CSVEAPHRRANNSPLHF; cdr3_nt: TGCAGCGTTGAGGCACCCCACCGCAGGGCGAATAATTCACCCCTCCACTTT
v_call: TRBV6-5; j_call: TRBJ2-7; d_call: TRBD1; clone_size: NA; cdr3_aa: CASSRQGASYEQYF; cdr3_nt: TGTGCCAGCAGCAGACAGGGGGCCTCCTACGAGCAGTACTTC
v_call: TRBV7-2; j_call: TRBJ2-5; d_call: NA; clone_size: NA; cdr3_aa: CASSLLLRGGAGETQYF; cdr3_nt: TGTGCCAGCAGCCTGCTCCTAAGAGGGGGGGCCGGAGAGACCCAGTACTTC
v_call: TRBV6-1; j_call: TRBJ2-7; d_call: NA; clone_size: once; cdr3_aa: CASSGTERDEQYF; cdr3_nt: TGTGCCAGCAGTGGGACAGAGAGGGACGAGCAGTACTTC
v_call: TRBV7-7; j_call: TRBJ1-6; d_call: NA; clone_size: NA; cdr3_aa: CASSPDSYSPLHF; cdr3_nt: TGTGCCAGCAGCCCCGACAGCTATTCACCCCTCCACTTT
v_call: TRBV9; j_call: TRBJ1-2; d_call: NA; clone_size: NA; cdr3_aa: CASSGGGASGGYTF; cdr3_nt: TGTGCCAGCAGCGGAGGGGGGGCAAGTGGTGGCTACACCTTC
v_call: TRBV30; j_call: TRBJ1-1; d_call: NA; clone_size: NA; cdr3_aa: CAWGGSPLNTEAFF; cdr3_nt: TGTGCCTGGGGCGGGAGCCCACTCAACACTGAAGCTTTCTTT
v_call: TRBV12-2; j_call: TRBJ2-3; d_call: NA; clone_size: NA; cdr3_aa: CASRPRLAGARKYTDTQYF; cdr3_nt: TGTGCAAGTCGCCCTAGACTAGCGGGGGCCCGGAAATACACAGATACGCAGTATTTT
v_call: TRBV5-4; j_call: TRBJ1-6; d_call: TRBD1; clone_size: few; cdr3_aa: CASSIFTGTGGRKPPLHF; cdr3_nt: TGTGCCAGCAGCATCTTTACCGGGACAGGTGGTCGAAAACCACCCCTCCACTTT
v_call: TRBV9; j_call: TRBJ2-3; d_call: TRBD2; clone_size: NA; cdr3_aa: CASSVSERGGTDTQYF; cdr3_nt: TGTGCCAGCAGCGTATCCGAGCGGGGGGGCACAGATACGCAGTATTTT